These 12 T cell receptor beta chains were all obtained from the same sample, sequenced in a study of blood T cell repertoires in COVID-19. Here immunoSEQ multiplex PCR was the method, and the copy in TCRdb shows in-frame clones only, minus some. The sample yields tens of thousands of clones, about 80% seen once. Sequences were obtained from peripheral blood. Receptor source: a man older than 75 with acute or convalescent COVID-19.

The chain has TRBV5-1 and TRBJ1-2, with TRBD1 matching over 8 bases. In germline, CDR1 is SGHRS, CDR2 YFSETQ. V trimming: 4 bases; J trimming: 8 bases; junction bases outside the gene matches: 7. The CDR3 extends over 13 amino acids. The CDR3 is CASSKGQGEGYTF. The CDR3 DNA is TGCGCCAGCAGCAAAGGACAGGGAGAGGGCTACACCTTC.

The V and J genes are TRBV15 and TRBJ1-5; 8 bases line up with TRBD1. This CDR3 is 16 amino acids long. Germline V gene sequence: CDR1 LNHNV, CDR2 YYDKDF (reference sequence). Trimming at V came to 5 bases and at J to 6 bases, leaving 12 bases not matched to a gene. The CDR3 region has the DNA TGTGCCACCAGCCTCCGCGACGGACAGGGAAGTCAGCCCCAGCATTTT. This encodes CATSLRDGQGSQPQHF.

The rearrangement uses TRBV10-1 and TRBJ2-1; TRBD2 agrees at 11 bases. This CDR3 is built from 14 residues. V lost 5 bases and J lost 6; bases outside the gene matches: 3. CDR1 is WNHNN, CDR2 SYGVQD, per germline (reference sequence). This chain's CDR3 is CASSLSGRANEQFF. In nucleotides, the CDR3 is TGCGCCAGCAGTCTTAGCGGGAGGGCCAATGAGCAGTTCTTC.

The chain employs TRBV20-1 and TRBJ2-1; D is possibly TRBD2 (6 bases). This CDR3 region has 17 residues. Trimming took off 3 bases at V and 7 bases at J, with 25 bases between the two ends. Germline V lookup: CDR1 DFQATT, CDR2 SNEGSKA (reference sequence). The chain's CDR3 is CSASPPGWQAGSNEQFF. Here the CDR3 DNA reads TGCAGTGCTAGTCCCCCCGGCTGGCAAGCGGGTAGTAATGAGCAGTTCTTC.

The chain couples TRBV12-3 or TRBV12-4 to TRBJ2-1, with D hard to call. CDR3 length equals 13 residues. V lost 6 bases, J lost 0 bases, and 6 bases lay in between. This CDR3 is CASRWSSYNEQFF. CDR3 bases: TGTGCCAGCAGGTGGAGCTCCTACAATGAGCAGTTCTTC.

The V and J genes are TRBV12-3 or TRBV12-4 and TRBJ1-3; no firm D call. The V and J ends lost 7 bases and 2 bases respectively, with 6 bases between them. The length of the CDR3 is 12 residues. Here the CDR3 reads CASTNAGNTIYF. The CDR3 nucleotides are TGTGCCAGCACTAACGCTGGAAACACCATATATTTT.

This clone was seen a single time. V usage is TRBV3-1 (or the pseudogene TRBV3-2) and J usage is TRBJ2-2, with D unresolved. Germline V gene sequence: CDR1 LGHDT, CDR2 YNNKEL (reference sequence). This CDR3 spans 14 amino acids. V was clipped by 4 bases and J by 2 bases, with 8 bases between them. The CDR3 reads CASSLRSNTGELFF. The CDR3 nucleotides are TGTGCCAGCAGCCTGCGGTCTAACACCGGGGAGCTGTTTTTT.

The chain couples TRBV28 to TRBJ2-5; 8 positions match TRBD2. The J segment lost 9 bases and the V segment lost 3 bases, leaving 6 bases of the junction unmatched. This CDR3 is 13 amino acids long. Looked up from germline, CDR1 is MDHEN and CDR2 is SYDVKM. This chain's CDR3 is CASSFGRAGAQYF. The DNA of the CDR3 is TGTGCCAGCAGTTTCGGGAGGGCGGGGGCCCAGTACTTC.

V and J are TRBV6-5 and TRBJ1-1; D unresolved. From germline, CDR1 is MNHEY and CDR2 SVGAGI. The CDR3 loop spans 15 amino acids. The ends were cut back, 5 bases at V and 2 bases at J, with 15 bases in the middle. The CDR3 DNA reads as TGTGCCAGCAGTCTCCGGAGTCTACTTAACACTGAAGCTTTCTTT. Encoded protein: CASSLRSLLNTEAFF.

The chain recombines TRBV7-9 with TRBJ1-2; TRBD1 aligns across 9 bases. Germline trimming cut 5 bases from V and 8 bases from J; bases unmatched to any gene: 12. The CDR3 has 15 amino acids. CDR1 SEHNR and CDR2 FQNEAQ come from the germline V gene (reference sequence). For the CDR3, the DNA is TGTGCCAGCAGCGCATCGGACAGGGGAACTAACGGCTACACCTTC. Amino acids: CASSASDRGTNGYTF.

This rearrangement joins TRBV12-3 or TRBV12-4 to TRBJ2-5; a possible D gene is TRBD2 (6 bases). V shed 8 bases and J shed 5 bases, with 15 bases lying between them. The CDR3 is made up of 13 amino acids. The CDR3 protein is CASSAGGRETQYF. The CDR3 nucleotides read TGTGCCAGCTCAGCTGGGGGGAGGGAGACCCAGTACTTC.

V is TRBV10-3 and J is TRBJ1-5; TRBD1 matches 7 bases. Germline lookup yields CDR1 ENHRY and CDR2 SYGVKD. Losses at the gene ends were 5 bases for V and 4 bases for J; bases not matched to a gene: 2. The CDR3 is 13 amino acids. The CDR3 DNA is TGTGCCATCAGTTGGGACAGAAATCAGCCCCAGCATTTT. This encodes CAISWDRNQPQHF.